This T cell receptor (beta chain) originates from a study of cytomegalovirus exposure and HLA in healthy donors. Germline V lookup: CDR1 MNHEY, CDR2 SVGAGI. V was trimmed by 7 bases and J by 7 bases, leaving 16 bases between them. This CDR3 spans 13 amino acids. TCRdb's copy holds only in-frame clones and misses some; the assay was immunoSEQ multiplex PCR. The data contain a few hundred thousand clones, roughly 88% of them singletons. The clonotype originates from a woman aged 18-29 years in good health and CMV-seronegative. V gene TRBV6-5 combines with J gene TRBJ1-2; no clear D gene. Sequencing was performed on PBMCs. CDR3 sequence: CASNPSGSGGYTF. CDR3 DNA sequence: TGTGCCAGCAACCCATCAGGATCCGGTGGCTACACCTTC.